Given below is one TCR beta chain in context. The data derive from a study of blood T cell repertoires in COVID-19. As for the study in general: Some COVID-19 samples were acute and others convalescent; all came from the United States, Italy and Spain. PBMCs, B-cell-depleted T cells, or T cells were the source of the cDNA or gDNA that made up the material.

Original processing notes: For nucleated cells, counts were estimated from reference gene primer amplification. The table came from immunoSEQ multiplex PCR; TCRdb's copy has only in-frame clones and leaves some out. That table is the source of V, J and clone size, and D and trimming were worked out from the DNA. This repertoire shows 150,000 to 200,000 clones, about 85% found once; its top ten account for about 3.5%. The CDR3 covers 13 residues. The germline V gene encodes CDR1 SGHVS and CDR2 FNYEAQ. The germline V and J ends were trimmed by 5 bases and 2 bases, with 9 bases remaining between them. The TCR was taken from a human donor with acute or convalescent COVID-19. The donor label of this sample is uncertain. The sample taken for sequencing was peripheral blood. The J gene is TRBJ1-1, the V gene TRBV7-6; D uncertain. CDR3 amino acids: CASSGVPNTEAFF. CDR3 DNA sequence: TGTGCCAGCAGCGGAGTCCCCAACACTGAAGCTTTCTTT.